This note documents a single T cell receptor beta chain sequence. This clonotype was observed many times. Its binding antigen is unknown. No base quality information exists; no much larger clone differs at one position. In the ophthalmopathy patients, disease was moderately to severely active, with a Clinical Activity Score of 3 or more, a NOSPECS grade of 4 or more, and a duration of less than 3 months. The study excluded patients with uncontrolled infections, other autoimmune diseases, pregnancy or lactation. Clinical symptoms, serum thyroxine and TRAb, thyroid ultrasound, and orbital computed tomography formed the basis for the diagnoses. PBMCs were isolated from more than 9 ml of fresh peripheral blood by Ficoll-Paque density gradient centrifugation. Total RNA was extracted using Trizol reagent, and RNA quality was assessed on an Agilent 2100 Bioanalyzer. The entry originates in a study of T cells in Graves' hyperthyroidism and ophthalmopathy (dated by TCRdb to the late 2010s). Regarding the complete study: Peripheral blood samples were taken at the time of initial diagnosis, prior to any treatment. In more than five Graves' hyperthyroidism patients, the study also compared T-cell repertoires from thyroid tissue with T-cell repertoires from blood. Prospective prediction of ophthalmopathy was tested in an independent validation cohort of approximately 18 hyperthyroidism patients and around 16 patients who later progressed to ophthalmopathy. The paper reports TCR Vbeta CDR3 sequencing of approximately 140 peripheral blood samples: 43 ophthalmopathy, around 80 hyperthyroidism and around 17 progressor patients. The 80 to 100 discovery patients were randomly divided into training and test sets at a 7:3 ratio. After blood sampling, hyperthyroidism patients were treated with methimazole at a starting dose of 30 mg daily, and ophthalmopathy patients were treated with high-dose intravenous methylprednisolone. TCR V-J signatures able to tell the groups apart were searched for in a discovery cohort of about a hundred patients, of whom more than 40 had Graves' ophthalmopathy and 55 to 65 had stable Graves' hyperthyroidism.

The TCR beta CDR3 regions were amplified from the RNA transcripts. The first round of RT-PCR for the TCR CDR3 was performed with the HTBI primer set and the Qiagen OneStep RT-PCR kit. Libraries were constructed in a second round of multiplex PCR, after which size selection and purification were carried out. Sequencing of the libraries was done on an Illumina HiSeq2000 using paired-end 100 bp reads. The paper's data handling went like this. SOAPnuke was used to process the raw data, with reads discarded if the reads contained adapters or uncalled bases, had a mean Phred below 15, or lacked an exact constant-primer or identifier match. High-quality paired reads were merged with COPE v1.2.5, and unique nucleotide sequences were defined as clonotypes. Clonotypes were aligned to IMGT TRBV, TRBD and TRBJ reference segments using MiTCR v1.1. The analysis included only V-J combinations with a frequency above 0.0001, which together covered about 99% of the repertoires. A TCS score was defined as the ratio between F50 (clonal expansion) and ExV (chaos), using BLOSUM62-based TCRdist between CDR3 peptides within each V-J. Welch's t-statistics and random forest reduced several hundred V-J features to fewer than 15, which were used in a naive Bayes classifier (R e1071). Thyroid-blood repertoire similarity was quantified with the Morisita-Horn index. TCRdb reran the public reads through fastp at Q25 and MiXCR, keeping productive beta chains. Each record represents a unique CDR3 protein, reported with the most common genes and DNA among its rows. TCRdb, not the authors, supplied the V and J calls. In all, the sample holds approximately 610,000 distinct CDR3 sequences, and approximately 14% of those were seen once. Approximately 4.3% of the sample belongs to the ten largest clones.

The cysteine opens and the phenylalanine closes a CDR3 of 13 amino acids. The entry retains the CDR3 DNA only, 39 bases that are in frame from base 1. Trimming at the junction amounts to 2 bases on V and 7 bases on J, and the germline ends lie 13 bases apart. Sequences SGHRS (CDR1) and YFSETQ (CDR2) are obtained from the germline V gene. General findings and caveats noted by the study authors: Sample size was not statistically predetermined, and investigators were not blinded to group allocation. Ophthalmopathy was separated from stable hyperthyroidism by a 13 V-J signature model, with approximately 85% sensitivity and 81% to 82% specificity obtained in cross-validation and 80%/75% obtained in testing. Most expanded thyroid clonotypes (frequency above 0.001) were also detected in blood, suggesting blood repertoires may reflect thyroid immune responses. In validation, the model predicted progression to ophthalmopathy a median of about 6.5 months before onset, with roughly 68% sensitivity and almost 75% specificity.

Sequencing was done on a sample of blood. The rearrangement combines TRBV5-1 with TRBJ2-7; no D gene is confidently identified. The sequence was obtained from a woman in her thirties or forties with Graves' ophthalmopathy. The sequence in DNA is TGCGCCAGCAGCTTAGGTGGAACGGAAGAGCAGTACTTC. This yields the protein CASSLGGTEEQYF.